Detailed here is one T cell receptor (beta chain). CDR3 size: 13 residues. The germline V and J ends were trimmed by 1 base and 3 bases, with 7 bases remaining between them. Germline V gene data show CDR1 as SGHAT and CDR2 as FQNNGV. These data come from a study of T cell responses to AZD1222 COVID-19 vaccine. Only in-frame clones appear in the TCRdb table, and some are missing; sequencing was by immunoSEQ multiplex PCR. The table records roughly 76,000 clones, 70% to 90% of them present only once. The origin of this receptor is an adult in good health. Source: peripheral blood, taken on day 0 of AZD1222 vaccination. The chain recombines TRBV11-2 with TRBJ2-7; no clear D gene. CDR3 sequence: CASSLVSSYEQYF. The CDR3 nucleotides read TGTGCCAGCAGCTTAGTCTCCAGCTACGAGCAGTACTTC.